The rows below give T cell receptor beta chains drawn from one sample of a study of T cell repertoires in cytomegalovirus infection. Via MiXCR, TCRdb re-called the reads, giving one row per CDR3 protein. The table includes approximately 71,000 distinct CDR3 sequences, 4% detected once. The sample was PBMCs. Receptor source: a human donor in good health (CMV status not recorded). Some clones in this sample may be carry-over from other donors' samples. The CDR3 runs from the conserved cysteine through the conserved F or W. A D gene is named only where the DNA matches it firmly. The size entry is marked missing in some rows and otherwise reads once, few, many or a size class.

size	D	V	J	length	DNA	CDR3
many	TRBD1	TRBV7-2	TRBJ2-5	15	TGTGCCAGCAGCCCCCGTCGGACAGGACAAGAGACCCAGTACTTC	CASSPRRTGQETQYF
many	NA	TRBV6-2/TRBV6-3	TRBJ1-2	11	TGTGCCAGCTACAGACAAGGCGGCTACACCTTC	CASYRQGGYTF
many	NA	TRBV7-2	TRBJ2-5	13	TGTGCCAGCAGCTTATTGAGGGGGGAGACCCAGTACTTC	CASSLLRGETQYF
many	NA	TRBV18	TRBJ2-7	13	TGTGCCAGCTCCGCCAGGCAGGAATACGAGCAGTACTTC	CASSARQEYEQYF
many	NA	TRBV10-3	TRBJ1-6	14	TGTGCCATCAGTGACAGGGTGGATGGTTCACCCCTCCACTTT	CAISDRVDGSPLHF
few	NA	TRBV7-2	TRBJ1-4	13	TGTGCCAGCAGCTCCGATTTAAACGAAAAACTGTTTTTT	CASSSDLNEKLFF
many	NA	TRBV12-3/TRBV12-4	TRBJ2-6	15	TGTGCCAGCAGTCCAACAGGGTCTGGGGCCAACGTCCTGACTTTC	CASSPTGSGANVLTF
many	NA	TRBV7-8	TRBJ1-3	15	TGTGCCAGCAGCTTAGTAAGGAGCTCTGGAAACACCATATATTTT	CASSLVRSSGNTIYF
many	TRBD1	TRBV6-8	TRBJ2-1	16	TGTGCCAGCAGTCGGGGACAGGGGGCGCGCGACAATGAGCAGTTCTTC	CASSRGQGARDNEQFF
many	NA	TRBV7-8	TRBJ1-1	14	TGTGCCAGCAGCTTGACAGGTGTCTACACTGAAGCTTTCTTT	CASSLTGVYTEAFF
many	NA	TRBV28	TRBJ1-3	12	TGTGCCTCGCGGCAGACTGGAAACACCATATATTTT	CASRQTGNTIYF
many	TRBD1	TRBV12-3/TRBV12-4	TRBJ1-1	14	TGTGCCAGCAGTGCCCGGGACAGGGTGGCTGAAGCTTTCTTT	CASSARDRVAEAFF
many	TRBD1	TRBV7-2	TRBJ1-1	15	TGTGCCAGCAGCTTAGTTAGCGGGACAGCGACTGAAGCTTTCTTT	CASSLVSGTATEAFF
many	NA	TRBV4-1	TRBJ2-5	15	TGCGCCAGCAGCCAAGAGAGCGGCCCCCGGGAGACCCAGTACTTC	CASSQESGPRETQYF
many	NA	TRBV5-5	TRBJ1-5	11	TGTGCCAGCAGGGGTGGACAGCCCCAGCATTTT	CASRGGQPQHF
many	TRBD2	TRBV4-1	TRBJ2-7	17	TGCGCCAGCAGCCAAGCCTCGTTGGGACTACAATCCTACGAGCAGTACTTC	CASSQASLGLQSYEQYF
many	TRBD1	TRBV5-1	TRBJ1-6	16	TGCGCCAGCAGCTCCGGACAGGAATCCTATAATTCACCCCTCCACTTT	CASSSGQESYNSPLHF
many	NA	TRBV11-3	TRBJ2-2	13	TGTGCCAGCAGCCACGGAGAAGGCGGGGAGCTGTTTTTT	CASSHGEGGELFF
many	NA	TRBV7-2	TRBJ1-5	12	TGTGCCAGCAGCTTCCCCACGGCGCCCCAGCATTTT	CASSFPTAPQHF
few	NA	TRBV7-2	TRBJ2-7	15	TGTGCCAGCAGCTTAGCGGGAGCAAACTCCTACGAGCAGTACTTC	CASSLAGANSYEQYF
many	NA	TRBV6-6	TRBJ2-1	15	TGTGCCAGCAGTTACTCGAGAGATCATTTCGATGAGCAGTTCTTC	CASSYSRDHFDEQFF
many	NA	TRBV7-2	TRBJ1-5	15	TGTGCCAGCAGCCAGGACGGACGTAGCAATCAGCCCCAGCATTTT	CASSQDGRSNQPQHF
many	NA	TRBV6-6	TRBJ2-3	16	TGTGCCAGCAGTTTTCTCCGGGGGCGCGGCACAGATACGCAGTATTTT	CASSFLRGRGTDTQYF
many	TRBD1	TRBV7-2	TRBJ1-4	15	TGTGCCAGCAGCTTAGCGCCGACAGGGGCTCGAAAACTGTTTTTT	CASSLAPTGARKLFF
many	NA	TRBV28	TRBJ2-5	11	TGTGCCAGCAGTTTGTTACAGACCCAGTACTTC	CASSLLQTQYF
many	TRBD1	TRBV19	TRBJ2-7	14	TGTGCCAGTCGACGGACAGGGGGCACCTACGAGCAGTACTTC	CASRRTGGTYEQYF
many	TRBD1	TRBV7-9	TRBJ1-5	13	TGTGCCAGCAGCGGACAGGGATCTCAGCCCCAGCATTTT	CASSGQGSQPQHF
many	TRBD2	TRBV14	TRBJ2-5	14	TGTGCCAGCAGCCAAGTTCGGGGAGGGGAGACCCAGTACTTC	CASSQVRGGETQYF
many	NA	TRBV7-2	TRBJ1-6	15	TGTGCCAGCAGCCCCCCCCGGGCTGGTCGCTCACCCCTCCACTTT	CASSPPRAGRSPLHF
many	TRBD1	TRBV7-2	TRBJ1-2	16	TGTGCCAGCAGCATCTATCAGGGGGTAGCTAACTATGGCTACACCTTC	CASSIYQGVANYGYTF
many	NA	TRBV7-2	TRBJ2-3	12	TGTGCCAGCAGTTATACTCTGGATACGCAGTATTTT	CASSYTLDTQYF
many	TRBD1	TRBV28	TRBJ2-5	14	TGTGCCAGCTGCCGGGACAGCCCTCAAGAGACCCAGTACTTC	CASCRDSPQETQYF
many	NA	TRBV7-9	TRBJ1-4	14	TGTGCCAGCAGCCAGGACAGCACTAATGAAAAACTGTTTTTT	CASSQDSTNEKLFF
many	NA	TRBV7-6	TRBJ2-7	13	TGTGCCAGCGCGACTACAGGGTCAGACGAGCAGTACTTC	CASATTGSDEQYF
many	TRBD2	TRBV20-1	TRBJ2-7	12	TGCAGTGCTAGCGGGAGGTTTGGTGAGCAGTACTTC	CSASGRFGEQYF
many	TRBD2	TRBV4-2	TRBJ2-2	16	TGTGCCAGCGAGCGACTAGCGCCTGCGAACACCGGGGAGCTGTTTTTT	CASERLAPANTGELFF
many	TRBD1	TRBV20-1	TRBJ2-3	13	TGCAGTGCTCGGGACAGGGCCGGAGATACGCAGTATTTT	CSARDRAGDTQYF
many	NA	TRBV5-6	TRBJ1-5	15	TGTGCCAGCAGCTTCCGCGGGGGGATAAATCAGCCCCAGCATTTT	CASSFRGGINQPQHF
many	NA	TRBV5-1	TRBJ2-1	15	TGCGCCAGCAGCTTGGGTCAGAACTCCTACAATGAGCAGTTCTTC	CASSLGQNSYNEQFF
many	NA	TRBV11-3	TRBJ2-7	12	TGTGCCAGCAGCTTAGATACCTACGAGCAGTACTTC	CASSLDTYEQYF
many	TRBD1	TRBV7-2	TRBJ2-7	15	TGTGCCAGCAGCGCCCGGGACAGGGATATATACGAGCAGTACTTC	CASSARDRDIYEQYF
many	NA	TRBV19	TRBJ1-5	16	TGTGCCAGTAGTATAGGGAGACAGATCCACAATCAGCCCCAGCATTTT	CASSIGRQIHNQPQHF
many	TRBD1	TRBV7-2	TRBJ1-1	15	TGTGCCAGCAGCAAACTACAGGGGAAGGGAACTGAAGCTTTCTTT	CASSKLQGKGTEAFF
many	TRBD1	TRBV20-1	TRBJ2-5	12	TGCAGTGCTGGGACAGGGCCGGAGACCCAGTACTTC	CSAGTGPETQYF
many	NA	TRBV7-2	TRBJ2-5	14	TGTGCCAGCAGCGGGGCCCTCGCTGCGGAGACCCAGTACTTC	CASSGALAAETQYF
NA	NA	TRBV5-1	TRBJ1-2	16	TGCGCCAGCAGCTTGTACCCCCGAGACAGTTACTATGGCTACACCTTC	CASSLYPRDSYYGYTF
many	NA	TRBV7-2	TRBJ1-3	14	TGTGCCAGCAGGGCTGGGGTCTCTGGAAACACCATATATTTT	CASRAGVSGNTIYF
many	NA	TRBV14	TRBJ2-1	17	TGTGCCAGCAGCCAAGATCTGGGCAGGGTGGCCTACAATGAGCAGTTCTTC	CASSQDLGRVAYNEQFF
many	NA	TRBV6-8	TRBJ2-7	15	TGTGCCAGCAGTTATGACTCTATGAACTCCTACGAGCAGTACTTC	CASSYDSMNSYEQYF
many	NA	TRBV6-5	TRBJ2-2	13	TGTGCCAGCAGTCGGGATTTTACCGGGGAGCTGTTTTTT	CASSRDFTGELFF
many	NA	TRBV12-3/TRBV12-4	TRBJ1-2	13	TGTGCCAGCAGTTTCGGCCGGGACTATGGCTACACCTTC	CASSFGRDYGYTF